The clone carrying this TCR beta chain was seen a single time. It is unclear where the CDR3 begins or ends on the DNA, so no DNA is shown, and the CDR3 is as TCRdb lists it. This specimen belongs to a study of identical twins. Unique molecular identifiers were present on the cDNA, which also gained a universal primer site by template switching. TCRdb fed the 5' RACE reads into MiXCR, producing one record per CDR3 protein. The sample consists of hundreds of thousands of distinct CDR3 sequences, around 12% of them appearing once. Ends included, the CDR3 has 12 residues. In every case, the donor was a healthy Caucasian. The sample was also reused in another study, on yellow fever vaccine responses in identical twins. That work states: Reportedly, the T cell response mounted by twins to vaccine seemed partly convergent, partly personalized.

What was sequenced was PBMCs. V is TRBV23-1 and J is TRBJ2-2. TRBV23-1 is flagged as an ORF with uncertain function. The sequence came from a woman aged 18-29 years in good health. CDR3 sequence reads: CARYGAPGSCFF.